The entry that follows covers one T cell receptor (beta chain) sequence. The data originate from a study of OX40 agonist ivuxolimab in advanced cancers. V shed 5 bases, J shed 4 bases, and the junction held 5 bases outside the gene matches. This CDR3 has 14 amino acids. CDR1 is SGHRS, CDR2 YFSETQ, per germline. Produced via immunoSEQ multiplex PCR; TCRdb's table is partial and in-frame only. Seen here are tens of thousands of clones, roughly 84% observed once, and the top ten hold around 7.5%. The sequences come from CD4+ or CD8+ T cells sorted from blood, collected in a trial of the OX40 agonist ivuxolimab. The V and J genes are TRBV5-1 and TRBJ2-7, with TRBD2 identical over 11 bases. This receptor was identified in an adult with an advanced solid tumor such as melanoma, head and neck, liver or kidney cancer. The CDR3 region is CASRVGTSGYEQYF. CDR3 DNA sequence: TGCGCCAGCAGGGTGGGGACTAGCGGTTACGAGCAGTACTTC.